Listed below are T cell receptor beta chains from one sample, sequenced in a study of blood T cell repertoires in COVID-19. TCRdb's table, derived via immunoSEQ multiplex PCR, lists solely in-frame clones and lacks some. This table has about 300,000 clones, approximately 86% appearing once. Sequencing was carried out using peripheral blood. The receptors come from a man between 18 and 35 years old with active or convalescent COVID-19. Each CDR3 is given with its conserved first and last residue. The D gene is left open where the match is weak. Clone size is stated in some rows and not others, as once, few, many or a class when expanded.

>TRBJ1-1|TRBV7-9|NA|NA
TGTGCCAGCAGCTTAGTTGGCGGGGAGAACACTGAAGCTTTCTTT
CASSLVGGENTEAFF
>TRBJ2-1|TRBV6-5|NA|NA
TGTGCCAGCAGCTCCAGCGGAAGCTCCTACAATGAGCAGTTCTTC
CASSSSGSSYNEQFF
>TRBJ1-1|TRBV11-2|NA|NA
TGTGCCAGCAGCTCAATAGGCTTAGGGGCCAGCGAAGCTTTCTTT
CASSSIGLGASEAFF
>TRBJ1-2|TRBV5-8|NA|NA
TGTGCCAGCATCGAGGGTCGGGTCTATGGCTACACCTTC
CASIEGRVYGYTF
>TRBJ1-6|TRBV4-1|NA|NA
TGCGCCAGCAGCCAAGGGGGGCACTCACCCCTCCACTTT
CASSQGGHSPLHF
>TRBJ1-5|TRBV19|NA|NA
TGTGCCAGTAGTGTGGTCTTCGGTAGCAATCAGCCCCAGCATTTT
CASSVVFGSNQPQHF
>TRBJ1-5|TRBV6-2/TRBV6-3|NA|NA
TGTGCCAGCAGTTATCAGCTCGGCGGGGCAGTCTTAGGTTGGCAGCCCCAGCATTTT
CASSYQLGGAVLGWQPQHF
>TRBJ2-5|TRBV11-2|TRBD2|NA
TGTGCCAGCAGCTTGTTAAGCGGGAGGGCCGGGGAGACCCAGTACTTC
CASSLLSGRAGETQYF
>TRBJ2-7|TRBV10-3|TRBD1|NA
TGTGCCATCAGTGGACTTTCCGGGACAGGGAACGAGCAGTACTTC
CAISGLSGTGNEQYF
>TRBJ2-7|TRBV27|TRBD2|NA
TGTGCCACCTCGGGGGGGCCCTACGAGCAGTACTTC
CATSGGPYEQYF
>TRBJ2-6|TRBV3-1/TRBV3-2|NA|NA
TGTGCCAGCAGCCCTACACGGAGCTCTGGGGCCAACGTCCTGACTTTC
CASSPTRSSGANVLTF
>TRBJ1-3|TRBV7-3|NA|NA
TGTGCCAGCAGCTTAAATGGGGGCTTCTCTGGAAACACCATATATTTT
CASSLNGGFSGNTIYF
>TRBJ1-2|TRBV9|NA|once
TGTGCCAGCATGGACAGTACCTATGGCTACACCTTC
CASMDSTYGYTF
>TRBJ1-2|TRBV19|TRBD1|NA
TGTGCCAGTAGTATTGGGACAGGGCGGACCTTC
CASSIGTGRTF
>TRBJ1-5|TRBV7-8|NA|once
TGTGCCAGCAGCTTAGTTTTAGGAGTCTATAGCAATCAGCCCCAGCATTTT
CASSLVLGVYSNQPQHF
>TRBJ2-2|TRBV7-2|TRBD2|NA
TGTGCCAGCAGCTTAGGTCTAGCGGGGGGGTCGACCGGGGAGCTGTTTTTT
CASSLGLAGGSTGELFF
>TRBJ2-3|TRBV28|NA|NA
TGTGCCAGCAGTATCACAGGGACAGATACGCAGTATTTT
CASSITGTDTQYF
>TRBJ2-7|TRBV5-8|NA|NA
TGTGCCAGCAGCCGCCAGGACATCACCTACGAGCAGTACTTC
CASSRQDITYEQYF
>TRBJ2-1|TRBV28|NA|NA
TGTGCCAGCAGTTTAATCAGGGCGAGTGAGCAGTTCTTC
CASSLIRASEQFF
>TRBJ1-6|TRBV10-2|NA|NA
TGCGCCAGCAGTGTTCAGGGTGGTTCACCCCTCCACTTT
CASSVQGGSPLHF
>TRBJ2-7|TRBV5-4|TRBD2|once
TGTGCCAGCAGCTTGGCGGGGGGGCGCAGCGAGCAGTACTTC
CASSLAGGRSEQYF
>TRBJ1-1|TRBV28|TRBD1|NA
TGTGCCAGCAGTTCACTCGGGGACAGGGGGGCTTTCTTT
CASSSLGDRGAFF
>TRBJ2-1|TRBV5-5|TRBD1|many
TGTGCCAGCAGCTTTGAGGACAGGAGCTACAATGAGCAGTTCTTC
CASSFEDRSYNEQFF
>TRBJ1-1|TRBV10-3|NA|NA
TGTGCCACGATTCAGGGGTTGGACACTGAAGCTTTCTTT
CATIQGLDTEAFF
>TRBJ2-7|TRBV14|NA|NA
TGTGCCAGCAGCCACGGGAACCTTGGCGAGCAGTACTTC
CASSHGNLGEQYF
>TRBJ2-5|TRBV28|TRBD2|NA
TGTGCCAGCAGTTTTAGGCGGGAGGGGCTTAGGGAGACCCAGTACTTC
CASSFRREGLRETQYF
>TRBJ2-7|TRBV12-3/TRBV12-4|TRBD1|NA
TGTGCCAGCAGCCCCACAGGGGTCGAGCAGTACTTC
CASSPTGVEQYF
>TRBJ2-2|TRBV3-1/TRBV3-2|NA|NA
TGTGCCAGCAGCCCTTATACGAACACCGGGGAGCTGTTTTTT
CASSPYTNTGELFF
>TRBJ2-1|TRBV28|NA|NA
TGTGCCAGCAGTTTTAATGACAATGAGCAGTTCTTC
CASSFNDNEQFF
>TRBJ2-7|TRBV4-1|TRBD1|NA
TGCGCCAGCAGCCAAGCGGCGGGACAGGGCTACGAGCAGTACTTC
CASSQAAGQGYEQYF
>TRBJ1-2|TRBV28|NA|NA
TGTGCCAGCAGCTATACAGGGCCCACTTATGGCTACACCTTC
CASSYTGPTYGYTF
>TRBJ2-4|TRBV18|TRBD2|once
TGTGCCAGCTCACCACTCAAGACTAGCGGGAGAGCCAAAAACATTCAGTACTTC
CASSPLKTSGRAKNIQYF
>TRBJ1-5|TRBV3-1/TRBV3-2|NA|NA
TGTGCCAGCAGCCAAGATAGGGGGGGTGGAGACACATATCAGCCCCAGCATTTT
CASSQDRGGGDTYQPQHF
>TRBJ1-4|TRBV7-6|NA|NA
TGTGCCAGCAGCTTAGGGTATGGCGGGCCCTCTAATGAAAAACTGTTTTTT
CASSLGYGGPSNEKLFF
>TRBJ1-1|TRBV28|NA|NA
TGTGCCAGCAGAACAAGACAGAACACTGAAGCTTTCTTT
CASRTRQNTEAFF
>TRBJ2-5|TRBV9|TRBD2|NA
TGTGCCAGCAGCGTAGTCCCGTTAGCGGGGGGGGAAGAGACCCAGTACTTC
CASSVVPLAGGEETQYF
>TRBJ2-5|TRBV20-1|NA|few
TGCAGTGCCGCGAGGGCCGAGACCCAGTACTTC
CSAARAETQYF
>TRBJ2-3|TRBV3-1/TRBV3-2|NA|NA
TGTGCCAGCAGCCAAGAGGGTGTAACAGGGAGATATGTAGTAGATACGCAGTATTTT
CASSQEGVTGRYVVDTQYF
>TRBJ1-1|TRBV5-1|TRBD1|NA
TGCGCCAGCAGCCTCCGGGACAGGGATCCCACTGAAGCTTTCTTT
CASSLRDRDPTEAFF
>TRBJ1-3|TRBV7-6|NA|many
TGTGCCAGCAGCTCAACCTCCGGGGGAGGAAACACCATATATTTT
CASSSTSGGGNTIYF
>TRBJ1-1|TRBV3-1/TRBV3-2|NA|NA
TGTGCCAGCAGCCAATTCCTCCTGGAGACTGAAGCTTTCTTT
CASSQFLLETEAFF
>TRBJ2-7|TRBV5-1|NA|NA
TGCGCCAGCAGCCCCGATGGGCTTTCCGCTTGGAACGAGCAGTACTTC
CASSPDGLSAWNEQYF
>TRBJ1-5|TRBV5-1|NA|NA
TGCGCCAGCAGCAAGGACGGAGACCAGGGGCAGCCCCAGCATTTT
CASSKDGDQGQPQHF
>TRBJ2-2|TRBV7-2|NA|NA
TGTGCCAGCAGCCCTCTCCGCCAGGGGCGCACCGGGGAGCTGTTTTTT
CASSPLRQGRTGELFF
>TRBJ2-7|TRBV5-6|TRBD2|NA
TGTGCCAGCAGCCGTCGGGGTTCTAGCGGGAGCTGGGTCTACGAGCAGTACTTC
CASSRRGSSGSWVYEQYF
>TRBJ1-5|TRBV5-1|NA|few
TGCGCCAGCAGCTTATCAGGTACGGGGAATCAGCCCCAGCATTTT
CASSLSGTGNQPQHF
>TRBJ1-2|TRBV27|NA|NA
TGTGCCAGCAGCCGGCGGGACCACTATGGCTACACCTTC
CASSRRDHYGYTF